These 21 T cell receptor beta chains were all obtained from the same sample, sequenced in a study of beta chain features in type 1 diabetes. Study outcomes and limitations: Moderate yet significant TCRB CDR3 shortening was seen in Type 1 diabetes patients in all four CD4+ subsets.

These TCRs are of unknown antigen specificity. Since all of the isolated RNA was reverse transcribed, expressed TCRB transcripts were what got sequenced. Profiled with immunoSEQ multiplex PCR; TCRdb holds only in-frame clones, not every one. The sample includes more than 95,000 clones, 17% seen only once; the top ten take 2% to 3%. Sequenced sample: central memory CD4+ T cells from blood. The receptors derive from a man aged 18-30 years with type 1 diabetes.

The chain uses TRBV5-1 and TRBJ2-2; possibly TRBD1 or TRBD2 for D (5 bases each). There are 17 residues in the CDR3. V shed 5 bases and J shed 1 base, with 18 bases lying between them. Germline lookup yields CDR1 SGHRS and CDR2 YFSETQ. This chain's CDR3 is CASSSIGTTGNTGELFF. The DNA of the CDR3 is TGCGCCAGCAGTTCGATTGGGACGACGGGGAACACCGGGGAGCTGTTTTTT.

In its sample, this clone is medium-sized. This sample includes further DNA sequences coding for the same CDR3. The CDR3 bases are TGCAGCGTTGAAGATCACAGACTTTATGGCTACACCTTC. Amino acids: CSVEDHRLYGYTF. This chain joins TRBV29-1 and TRBJ1-2, with unresolved D. Germline CDR1 SQVTM, CDR2 ANQGSEA. V was clipped by 0 bases and J by 5 bases, with 10 bases between them. This CDR3 contains 13 residues.

V gene TRBV7-2 combines with J gene TRBJ2-1; D is perhaps TRBD2 (5 bases). Per the germline V gene, CDR1 is SGHTA and CDR2 is FQGNSA. CDR3 size: 15 residues. With 3 bases removed from V and 0 bases from J, the gap between germline ends came to 9 bases. CDR3 coding DNA: TGTGCCAGCAGCTTTTTCGCGGGCTCCTACAATGAGCAGTTCTTC. Protein sequence: CASSFFAGSYNEQFF. Full variable domain (missing parts from reference TRBV7-2 and TRBJ2-1): GAGVSQSPSNKVTEKGKDVELRCDPISGHTALYWYRQSLGQGLEFLIYFQGNSAPDKSGLPSDRFSAERTGGSVSTLTIQRTQQEDSAVYLCASSFFAGSYNEQFFGPGTRLTVL.

This clone occurred many times. The rearrangement joins TRBV29-1 to TRBJ1-2, with 9 bases identical to TRBD1. Germline CDR1 is SQVTM and CDR2 is ANQGSEA. The V segment lost 7 bases and the J segment 8 bases; nucleotides outside the gene matches: 8. This CDR3 is 12 amino acids long. The CDR3: CSAPGQGKGYTF. In nucleotides, the CDR3 is TGCAGCGCCCCGGGACAGGGAAAGGGCTACACCTTC.

This chain links TRBV4-1 with TRBJ1-1, with no clear D. Germline V gene lookup returns CDR1 MGHRA and CDR2 YSYEKL. This CDR3 is built from 16 residues. Trimming took off 0 bases at V and 1 base at J, with 12 bases between the two ends. In DNA, the CDR3 is TGCGCCAGCAGCCAAGAGCGGGGAAGATGGAACACTGAAGCTTTCTTT. It encodes CASSQERGRWNTEAFF.

The table lists this clone with a few counts. J is TRBJ2-5 and V is TRBV7-9; 8 nucleotides match TRBD2. The CDR3 spans 15 residues. Trimming cost V 7 bases and J 1 base; bases outside gene matches: 8. Germline V gene data show CDR1 as SEHNR and CDR2 as FQNEAQ (reference sequence). The CDR3 DNA reads as TGTGCCAGCACCCCCATCGGGGGGGCCCAAGAGACCCAGTACTTC. This sequence encodes CASTPIGGAQETQYF.

The rearrangement links TRBV9 to TRBJ2-7; D tentatively fits TRBD1 or TRBD2 (5 bases each). Trimming removed 2 bases from V and 2 bases from J, with 17 bases in between. There are 16 residues in the CDR3. Germline V gives CDR1 SGDLS, CDR2 YYNGEE. CDR3 in DNA: TGTGCCAGCAGCGTGGGACCAGAGGCACTCACCTACGAGCAGTACTTC. This gives the protein CASSVGPEALTYEQYF.

This clone has a handful of counts. The rearrangement joins TRBV27 to TRBJ2-3; 7 bases match TRBD2. The CDR3 sequence is 15 residues long. CDR1 is MNHEY and CDR2 is SMNVEV in the germline V gene (reference sequence). The J segment lost 6 bases and the V segment lost 5 bases, leaving 11 bases of the junction unmatched. The chain's CDR3 is CASSNPPSGADTQYF. The DNA for the CDR3 is TGTGCCAGCAGTAATCCCCCTAGCGGAGCCGATACGCAGTATTTT.

The genes are TRBV6-6 and TRBJ1-2; D uncertain. CDR1 is MNHNY and CDR2 is SVGAGI in the germline V gene (reference sequence). The CDR3 totals 14 residues. V was clipped by 6 bases and J by 2 bases, with 13 bases between them. The CDR3 spells CASSESQLNYGYTF. Written as DNA, the CDR3 is TGTGCCAGCAGCGAGTCTCAGTTGAACTATGGCTACACCTTC.

The CDR3 sequence is CASSPGGARYEQYF. The CDR3 DNA follows: TGTGCCAGCAGCCCCGGGGGGGCGCGGTACGAGCAGTACTTC. V gene TRBV7-2 combines with J gene TRBJ2-7; 8 bases are shared with TRBD2. The CDR3 consists of 14 residues. After removal of 5 bases from V and 4 bases from J, the junction contained 7 bases not matched to a gene. Looked up from germline, CDR1 is SGHTA and CDR2 is FQGNSA.

The gene calls are TRBV5-1 and TRBJ2-5; D uncertain. This CDR3 has 14 amino acids. The V and J ends lost 2 bases and 5 bases respectively, with 13 bases between them. From germline, CDR1 is SGHRS and CDR2 YFSETQ. The CDR3 is CASSFGTKWETQYF. As DNA, the CDR3 is TGCGCCAGCAGCTTCGGAACCAAGTGGGAGACCCAGTACTTC.

This clone was seen a few times. The gene calls are TRBV6-6 and TRBJ2-3; 7 positions match TRBD1. The length of the CDR3 is 15 residues. Trimming cost V 5 bases and J 3 bases; bases outside gene matches: 8. Germline CDR1 reads MNHNY; CDR2 reads SVGAGI (reference sequence). The CDR3 reads CASSTHRGQTDTQYF. CDR3 nucleotides: TGTGCCAGCAGTACCCACAGGGGTCAAACAGATACGCAGTATTTT.

The V and J genes are TRBV30 and TRBJ2-3; tentative D call: TRBD1 (5 bases). Germline-derived CDR1 and CDR2 are GTSNPN and SVGIG (reference sequence). The CDR3 runs 17 residues. V shed 2 bases and J shed 0 bases, with 18 bases lying between them. The CDR3 here is CAWSTPDTYPSTDTQYF. As DNA, the CDR3 is TGTGCCTGGAGTACCCCGGACACATACCCTAGCACAGATACGCAGTATTTT.

The V call is TRBV5-1, the J call TRBJ2-7, with D perhaps matching TRBD2 (5 bases). V shed 4 bases and J shed 5 bases, with 10 bases lying between them. CDR1 and CDR2 from the germline V gene are SGHRS and YFSETQ. This CDR3 spans 12 amino acids. The CDR3 reads CASSLATDEQYF. CDR3 bases: TGCGCCAGCAGCCTAGCCACCGACGAGCAGTACTTC.

This clone has a handful of counts. The V gene is TRBV5-1, the J gene TRBJ2-1; D possibly corresponds to TRBD1 (5 bases). The germline CDR1 and CDR2 sequences are SGHRS and YFSETQ. V was shortened by 3 bases and J by 4 bases, with 17 bases between the two germline ends. The CDR3 loop spans 16 amino acids. CDR3 in DNA: TGCGCCAGCAGCTCGGTATGGGGCGGACCGTACAATGAGCAGTTCTTC. This encodes CASSSVWGGPYNEQFF.

This clone was seen more than once but under ten times. The chain is built from TRBV5-1 and TRBJ2-3; D ambiguous. Looked up from germline, CDR1 is SGHRS and CDR2 is YFSETQ. V gave up 2 bases and J gave up 2 bases, with 9 bases separating them. The CDR3 sequence is 14 residues long. The DNA for the CDR3 is TGCGCCAGCAGCTTAGCGACAAACACAGATACGCAGTATTTT. Protein product: CASSLATNTDTQYF. Looking up the rest from reference TRBV5-1 and TRBJ2-3 gives the full variable domain: KAGVTQTPRYLIKTRGQQVTLSCSPISGHRSVSWYQQTPGQGLQFLFEYFSETQRNKGNFPGRFSGRQFSNSRSEMNVSTLELGDSALYLCASSLATNTDTQYFGPGTRLTVL.

Only a few counts were recorded for this clone. This chain connects TRBV11-2 to TRBJ2-3, with 8 bases fitting TRBD1. CDR3 size: 17 residues. Germline loops: CDR1 SGHAT, CDR2 FQNNGV. Trimming cost V 1 base and J 1 base; bases outside gene matches: 7. In nucleotides, the CDR3 is TGTGCCAGCAGCTTAGCCCCCCAGGGGGCTGGCACAGATACGCAGTATTTT. Translation: CASSLAPQGAGTDTQYF.

V gene TRBV14 combines with J gene TRBJ2-1, with D possibly being TRBD1 (5 bases). Germline V CDR1 and CDR2: SGHDN, FVKESK. The CDR3 is 14 amino acids. Trimming pared 5 bases from V and 4 bases from J, leaving 12 bases between. The CDR3 DNA sequence: TGTGCCAGCAGCGCCCTGGGGCTTTACAATGAGCAGTTCTTC. It encodes CASSALGLYNEQFF.

The chain employs TRBV28 and TRBJ2-1; D ambiguous. Between the trimmed V and J ends, which lost 7 bases and 6 bases, there was a span of 13 bases. Germline V gene data show CDR1 as MDHEN and CDR2 as SYDVKM. The CDR3 is 13 amino acids. The CDR3 here is CASTYVGSNEQFF. The DNA of the CDR3 is TGTGCCAGCACCTACGTGGGTAGCAATGAGCAGTTCTTC.

V usage is TRBV18 and J usage is TRBJ1-1; D gene uncertain. With 5 bases removed from V and 1 base from J, the gap between germline ends came to 8 bases. This CDR3 is 13 amino acids long. Germline assignment: CDR1 KGHSH and CDR2 LQKENI. CDR3 nucleotide sequence: TGTGCCAGCTCAAGCGCGGGGAACACTGAAGCTTTCTTT. This codes for CASSSAGNTEAFF.

V is TRBV6-7 and J is TRBJ1-4; 7 bases agree with TRBD1. TRBV6-7 is designated an ORF whose function remains uncertain. CDR3 size: 20 residues. V dropped 3 bases and J dropped 3; count of bases not matched to a gene: 19. CDR3 sequence: CASSYPLDLRTGAPNEKLFF. The CDR3 DNA sequence: TGTGCCAGCAGTTATCCGCTGGATCTGAGGACAGGAGCACCTAATGAAAAACTGTTTTTT.